This entry describes one T cell receptor beta chain. The clone's antigen remains unknown. This sample stems from a study of monozygotic twins with inflammatory bowel disease (dated by TCRdb to about 2019). For context, the study as a whole: The full study comprised 28 monozygotic twin pairs: nine German pairs (four IBD-concordant, five IBD-discordant) and 19 IBD-discordant Danish pairs. Each individual had, on average, about 151 000 unique TCRalpha sequences and 181 000 unique TCRbeta sequences available for analysis. The search for disease-associated traits relied mainly on comparing IBD patients with their genetically identical healthy co-twins within discordant pairs. Beyond this particular receptor, the publication reports: Different T cell subtypes could not be distinguished in the analysis. The results gave no support for a single strong signal or clonotype linked to IBD. Repertoire similarity did not differ between concordant and discordant twins, possibly due to limited statistical power. Fewer clonotypes were shared with other individuals by IBD patients than by healthy twins, most markedly in patients showing signs of disease activity. Background noise and inter-individual variability may have been introduced into the repertoires by the differing immunosuppressive treatments among patients. A decrease in TCRbeta repertoire diversity, as measured by inverse Simpson index, was observed in IBD patients compared with their healthy co-twins.

From a lookup of the germline V gene, CDR1 and CDR2 are SNHLY and FYNNEI. From the cysteine through the phenylalanine, the CDR3 covers 15 amino acids. The protein alone is recorded here. Preparation of the library involved 5' RACE. Each TCR library was prepared from 3,000 to 4,000 ng of total RNA. For each sample, cDNA was synthesized in eight separate reactions using SMARTScribe reverse transcriptase. Unique molecular identifiers containing a 6-nucleotide sample barcode were introduced through template switching during cDNA synthesis. TCRalpha and TCRbeta cDNA was amplified by two nested PCRs of 16 and 9 cycles, with bead purification after each PCR. Before amplification, the cDNA was both treated with uracil DNA-glycosylase and purified with the QIAquick PCR purification kit. In the second PCR, Illumina TruSeq-compatible adapters and sample-specific barcodes were added. TapeStation and Qubit were used to check library quality and concentration, and about 5.2 ng of each library went into the pool. Pooled libraries were sequenced on an Illumina HiSeq2500 single-index Rapid Run with 2 x 100 bp reads and custom sequencing primers. The published analysis was carried out like this. PCR and sequencing errors were corrected by UMI-based consensus assembly using MiGEC version 1.2.6. MiXCR version 2.1.1 handled V(D)J alignment, clonotype assembly and CDR3 extraction. Gene usage, clonotype sharing and MAIT/NKT TCR abundance were normalised by analysing the top 1000, 10 000 and 20 000 clonotypes per sample. After downsampling to 27 000 UMIs, diversity was calculated as the inverse Simpson index using the vegan R package. Paired Mann-Whitney U tests were applied to discordant twin pairs, with Benjamini-Hochberg correction for multiple testing. Each CDR3 protein sequence appears as one entry after TCRdb reprocessed the reads, and no DNA is included. These V and J calls rely on TCRdb rather than the paper's analysis. Per the sample table, the count is fewer than 400,000 distinct CDR3 sequences. The ten largest make up about 5% of the sample.

From each donor, an approximately 2.5 ml peripheral blood sample was drawn into PAXgene tubes and stored at -80 degrees C. Without any T cell sorting, total RNA was extracted from whole blood using the PAXgene blood miRNA kit on an automated QIAcube. Peripheral blood from monozygotic twin pairs concordant or discordant for inflammatory bowel disease was subjected to deep TCRalpha and TCRbeta repertoire profiling with unique molecular barcoding. Smoking habits were recorded for all twin pairs, with individuals classified as current, former or never smokers. This receptor chain uses TRBV2 and TRBJ2-3; TCRdb calls TRBD2, which cannot be checked without DNA. The receptor comes from a human donor with ulcerative colitis or Crohn's disease, or a healthy co-twin of an affected twin (not recorded which). Source material: blood. This receptor has the CDR3 CATLGEGRVTDTQYF.